The entry below gives a single TCR beta chain sequence along with its context. This clonotype is regarded as medium-sized (0.01 to 0.1%). The antigen it recognizes is unknown. Base qualities were left out, and no much larger clone turns up one base away. Without any cell sorting, total RNA and DNA were extracted together from about 20-30 mg of bulk tissue using the AllPrep DNA/RNA mini kit. Between November 2015 and March 2016, roughly five patients in China with histopathologically diagnosed primary liver carcinoma had their tumors surgically resected. At the time of sampling, the patients were treatment-naive and had chronic HBV infection. Five spatially separated regions were sampled from each tumor: the superior, inferior, left-lateral and right-lateral poles, plus the tumor centre. Histology showed that every tumor sample contained more than 85% viable tumor cells. Each fresh piece of tumor and adjacent tissue was cut in two, with one half stored in RNAlater at -80 degrees C and the other half sent for histology.

This record comes from a study of tumor-infiltrating lymphocytes in primary liver carcinoma (dated by TCRdb to about 2017). Concerning the study at large: Hepatocellular carcinoma (four) or combined HCC and intrahepatic cholangiocarcinoma (one) was present in the five patients, who were three men and two women aged 30 to 69 years. The five patients had tumors of stage T1-T3 N0M0, with maximum diameters ranging from about 4.2 to 10 cm. Roughly 3.5 to 8 million productive TCRbeta reads were obtained per sample, and no significant difference in read depth was found between tissue types. TCRbeta repertoire sequencing, expression microarrays and whole-exome sequencing were combined in the study across five regions of each liver tumor, with adjacent normal tissue and blood also included. A total of 35 specimens from 5 patients, comprising 25 or so tumor regions, 5 adjacent noncancerous liver tissues and 5 peripheral blood samples, were covered by TCRbeta repertoire sequencing. To link TCRbeta repertoire diversity to the local molecular phenotype, the approximately 23 tumor region samples were profiled with Agilent mRNA microarrays. Repertoires from technical replicates were highly reproducible, with mean shared-clone rates about 0.91 and correlation coefficients above 0.95. Broader findings and caveats from the paper: Only the TCR beta chain was sequenced, which likely underestimates true repertoire diversity because unpaired alpha chains were not captured. Only four or five patients were included in the study, and the authors note that the findings should be validated in a larger study. A significantly larger repertoire fraction was made up by the top 250 clones in tumors than in blood (p = 0.039). Since the samples were bulk and unsorted, there was no way to compare CD4+ and CD8+ T cell repertoires. Repertoire overlap was higher between tumor regions (mean about 36%) than tumor-adjacent (approximately 17%) or tumor-blood (approximately 15%) pairs, consistent with antigen-driven expansion. Only about 8-24% of top clones were found in all five regions of a tumor, suggesting spatial heterogeneity of tumor-infiltrating T cells.

CDR1 and CDR2 are read off the germline V gene as SGHRS and YFSETQ. Including the terminal cysteine and phenylalanine, the CDR3 comprises 15 residues. Here the CDR3 DNA is all that survives: 45 bases in frame from base 1. Relative to germline, V is missing 4 bases and J is missing 6 bases, with 6 bases of the junction outside any gene match. Starting from approximately 460 ng total RNA, TCRbeta-specific cDNA was produced by reverse transcription with a constant-region primer and ProtoScript II reverse transcriptase. The TCRbeta libraries were prepared through three rounds of nested multiplex PCR following a slightly modified ARM-PCR procedure. Each of the first two PCR rounds ran for around 11 cycles and used multiplex TRBV1-TRBV30 forward primers together with a Cbeta reverse primer. Sample barcodes and Illumina adapters were added in a final 25-cycle PCR using Deep VentR polymerase. Before sequencing, amplicons between 200 and 500 bp were purified from gel using a QIAquick gel extraction kit. An Illumina HiSeq 2500 was used to sequence the TCRbeta amplicons, generating 250-bp paired-end reads. On the study's bioinformatics: Quality trimming of reads was performed with Trimmomatic v0.33, and paired reads were merged with FLASH v1.2.11 so that full CDR3 sequences could be recovered. V, D and J germline segments were assigned to the rearranged TCRbeta sequences using MiGEC v1.2.1b. Clonotype statistics, along with Shannon-Wiener diversity indices, were calculated using VDJtools v1.0.0. To cut down on sampling bias, every analysis after diversity analysis relied on just the 250 most abundant clonotypes from each sample. TCRdb reprocessing: public reads trimmed at Q25 with fastp, clones called with MiXCR, in-frame beta chains kept. Entries are consolidated by CDR3 protein sequence, retaining the most common genes and DNA. What appears here as the V and J calls and clone size reflects TCRdb's work, not the paper's. This sample lists around 40,000 distinct CDR3 sequences; about three quarters were detected once. The top ten clonotypes cover about a fifth of the sample.

The rearrangement joined TRBV5-1 to TRBJ2-7; 14 junctional bases match TRBD2. Sample: liver tumor tissue from sampling region 2. The cell subset or site label of this sample denotes: tumor region T2, inferior pole. The sequence was obtained from a man aged 35 to 55 with primary liver carcinoma and hepatitis B virus infection. DNA sequence: TGCGCCAGCAGCGTGGGGACTAGCGGGAGCCCCGAGCAGTACTTC. It encodes CASSVGTSGSPEQYF.